One and the same sample provided the 11 T cell receptor beta chains below, sequenced in a study of T-cell memory formation after mild COVID-19. TCRdb reprocessed the 5' RACE reads with MiXCR, giving one entry per CDR3 protein. The data hold around 250,000 distinct CDR3 sequences, with approximately 15% observed a single time. The sequenced material came from PBMCs or a T cell subset sorted from them (not recorded which). These receptors were taken from an adult woman who had mild COVID-19 (a few samples of this study predate the infection). Cell type and time point are not known.

V usage is TRBV20-1 and J usage is TRBJ2-2; 11 bases match TRBD2. Germline CDR1 reads DFQATT; CDR2 reads SNEGSKA (reference sequence). The ends lost 8 bases at V and 7 bases at J; junction bases unmatched: 9. The CDR3 contains 14 residues. CDR3 amino acids: CSTASGGHGGELFF. The DNA of the CDR3 is TGCAGTACTGCTAGCGGGGGGCATGGCGGGGAGCTGTTTTTT.

This clonotype was detected only a few times. The J gene is TRBJ1-1, the V gene TRBV20-1, with D possibly being TRBD1 (5 bases). Trimming removed 0 bases at V and 3 bases at J, with 8 bases between. This CDR3 has 13 amino acids. In germline, CDR1 is DFQATT, CDR2 SNEGSKA (reference sequence). This CDR3 is CSARDFRDTEAFF. In DNA form, the CDR3 reads TGCAGTGCTAGAGATTTCAGGGACACTGAAGCTTTCTTT.

This clonotype has just a few counts. The rearrangement links TRBV10-3 to TRBJ1-6; D call uncertain. Looked up from germline, CDR1 is ENHRY and CDR2 is SYGVKD. The V end was cut by 7 bases, the J end by 9 bases, with 19 bases between. The CDR3 sequence is 15 residues long. The CDR3 loop reads CAITADARESSPLHF. Written as DNA, the CDR3 is TGTGCCATCACGGCGGATGCTAGGGAAAGTTCACCCCTCCACTTT.

This chain connects TRBV14 to TRBJ2-1; TRBD2 agrees at 9 bases. The CDR3 extends over 15 amino acids. V lost 0 bases, J lost 9 bases, and 6 bases stayed unmatched. CDR1 and CDR2 (germline): SGHDN, FVKESK. In DNA form, the CDR3 reads TGTGCCAGCAGCCAAGAGATCCTAGCGGGACGTGAGCAGTTCTTC. This gives the protein CASSQEILAGREQFF.

The genes are TRBV24-1 and TRBJ2-4; D gene uncertain. V was shortened by 3 bases and J by 6 bases, with 8 bases between the two germline ends. The CDR3 loop spans 13 amino acids. Germline-derived CDR1 and CDR2 are KGHDR and SFDVKD. The CDR3 loop is CATSDAGGNIQYF. CDR3 in DNA: TGTGCCACCAGTGATGCAGGCGGAAACATTCAGTACTTC.

CDR3 nucleotide sequence: TGTGCCATCAGTGAGTCGTGGACAGCCAAAAACATTCAGTACTTC. This codes for CAISESWTAKNIQYF. The J gene is TRBJ2-4, the V gene TRBV10-3; D gene uncertain. This CDR3 has 15 residues. V dropped 0 bases and J dropped 0 bases, with 6 bases sitting between them. Germline-derived CDR1 and CDR2 are ENHRY and SYGVKD.

The chain links TRBV7-3 to TRBJ2-1; 10 bases match TRBD2. The CDR3 runs 16 residues. Trimming took 5 bases from V and 10 from J; bases not matched to a gene: 14. CDR1 is SGHTA and CDR2 is FQGTGA in the germline V gene. In nucleotides, the CDR3 is TGTGCCAGCAGCCCCACCCGGGGAGCGGGAGGGAGAGAGCAGTTCTTC. Residues: CASSPTRGAGGREQFF.

This clonotype was found many times. CDR3 in amino acids: CASSRTPGAHGNTIYF. The CDR3 DNA reads as TGCGCCAGCAGCCGCACCCCGGGGGCGCACGGAAACACCATATATTTT. The genes are TRBV5-1 and TRBJ1-3, with D possibly matching TRBD1 (6 bases). Trimming cost V 4 bases and J 4 bases, with 18 bases left between them. Germline CDR1 is SGHRS and CDR2 is YFSETQ. The CDR3 runs 16 residues.

V usage is TRBV10-3 and J usage is TRBJ2-7; 8 nucleotides agree with TRBD2. V trimming: 7 bases; J trimming: 2 bases; junction bases outside the gene matches: 4. Germline lookup yields CDR1 ENHRY and CDR2 SYGVKD. The CDR3 has 13 amino acids. In nucleotides, the CDR3 is TGTGCCATCAAAGAGCGGGGGCCCTACGAGCAGTACTTC. Translation: CAIKERGPYEQYF.

The V call is TRBV10-3, the J call TRBJ2-1, with TRBD2 matching over 8 bases. The CDR3 extends over 15 amino acids. Germline lookup yields CDR1 ENHRY and CDR2 SYGVKD. Trimming at V came to 5 bases and at J to 6 bases, leaving 9 bases not matched to a gene. The CDR3 DNA follows: TGTGCCATCAGTCCGAGCGGGAGAACCCCCAATGAGCAGTTCTTC. Translated: CAISPSGRTPNEQFF.

The rearrangement uses TRBV5-4 and TRBJ1-1, with D tentatively TRBD1 (6 bases). The ends were cut back, 4 bases at V and 4 bases at J, with 17 bases in the middle. Germline CDR1 reads SGHNT; CDR2 reads YYREEE (reference sequence). This CDR3 is 15 amino acids long. Here the CDR3 reads CASSQGTPRGTEAFF. The CDR3 bases are TGTGCCAGCAGCCAAGGGACACCTAGGGGCACTGAAGCTTTCTTT.